Listed below are T cell receptor beta chains from one sample, sequenced in a study of CD8 T cells in acute hepatitis C reinfection. Sequencing was performed with immunoSEQ multiplex PCR; in TCRdb, only in-frame clones are kept and a portion is missing. The sample yields tens of thousands of clones, 80% to 90% seen once. Sample: naive CD8+ T cells from PBMCs. The receptors were gathered from a woman aged 18-29 years who spontaneously cleared hepatitis C infection. Each CDR3 is given with its conserved first and last residue. The order of the fields is V gene, D gene, J gene, CDR3 protein. A D gene is named only where the DNA matches it firmly.

V: TRBV7-2; D: NA; J: TRBJ2-7; CDR3: CASSLDPGASEQYF
V: TRBV14; D: TRBD1; J: TRBJ2-7; CDR3: CASSHYRGRFNEQYF
V: TRBV2; D: NA; J: TRBJ1-2; CDR3: CASSDPPSTGDGYTF
V: TRBV6-4; D: TRBD2; J: TRBJ2-7; CDR3: CASTGLAGHEQYF
V: TRBV7-9; D: NA; J: TRBJ2-2; CDR3: CASSLDFRGANTGELFF
V: TRBV9; D: NA; J: TRBJ2-3; CDR3: CASSERDLTDTQYF
V: TRBV7-9; D: NA; J: TRBJ1-1; CDR3: CASSLGKGMNTEAFF
V: TRBV6-5; D: TRBD1; J: TRBJ1-1; CDR3: CASSAYRGLSTEAFF
V: TRBV5-4; D: NA; J: TRBJ1-1; CDR3: CASSLDGANTEAFF
V: TRBV7-8; D: NA; J: TRBJ2-1; CDR3: CASSLVGGRRYNEQFF
V: TRBV29-1; D: NA; J: TRBJ2-2; CDR3: CSVDQGYGELFF
V: TRBV7-9; D: TRBD2; J: TRBJ2-3; CDR3: CASRSGTADTQYF
V: TRBV5-1; D: TRBD2; J: TRBJ2-2; CDR3: CASSFSLAGEIGELFF
V: TRBV5-6; D: TRBD1; J: TRBJ2-4; CDR3: CASSKTGGLTKNIQYF
V: TRBV20-1; D: NA; J: TRBJ1-1; CDR3: CSAGGNTEAFF
V: TRBV27; D: NA; J: TRBJ2-3; CDR3: CASRSSGDTQYF
V: TRBV5-1; D: NA; J: TRBJ1-1; CDR3: CASSFTLLTARNTEAFF
V: TRBV9; D: NA; J: TRBJ1-1; CDR3: CASSVEAGAIEAFF
V: TRBV4-1; D: NA; J: TRBJ1-1; CDR3: CASSQDGAEAFF
V: TRBV7-2; D: TRBD1; J: TRBJ2-3; CDR3: CASSFGTGLSSTDTQYF
V: TRBV2; D: TRBD1; J: TRBJ1-5; CDR3: CASSYDRGQSNQPQHF
V: TRBV25-1; D: NA; J: TRBJ1-5; CDR3: CASSGGRSNQPQHF
V: TRBV27; D: NA; J: TRBJ2-7; CDR3: CASSFEGGEQYF
V: TRBV7-6; D: NA; J: TRBJ2-3; CDR3: CASSLLRFDTQYF